A single sample gave rise to the 30 T cell receptor beta chains below, sequenced in a study of blood T cell repertoires in COVID-19. Here immunoSEQ multiplex PCR was the method, and the copy in TCRdb shows in-frame clones only, minus some. This table has 200,000 to 300,000 clones, approximately 88% appearing once. Material: PBMCs or T cells enriched from blood (not recorded which). The receptors originated from a woman in her thirties or forties with acute COVID-19.

The chain is built from TRBV24-1 and TRBJ2-1; D is unclear. The CDR3 has 16 amino acids. The germline V gene has CDR1 KGHDR and CDR2 SFDVKD. The V end lost 3 bases, the J end lost 0 bases, and 11 bases lay between the germline ends. For the CDR3, the DNA is TGTGCCACCAGTGATCCGCTCCGCTACTCCTACAATGAGCAGTTCTTC. Encoded protein: CATSDPLRYSYNEQFF.

J is TRBJ2-1 and V is TRBV28, with TRBD2 matching over 7 bases. The length of the CDR3 is 16 residues. Germline V gene lookup returns CDR1 MDHEN and CDR2 SYDVKM. Trimming cost V 3 bases and J 7 bases; bases outside gene matches: 12. CDR3 nucleotide sequence: TGTGCCAGCAGTTTTCTTTGGGCGGGAGCGGAGAATGAGCAGTTCTTC. This codes for CASSFLWAGAENEQFF.

The chain combines TRBV28 with TRBJ1-1, with D maybe TRBD1 (5 bases). CDR1 is MDHEN and CDR2 is SYDVKM in the germline V gene. The CDR3 totals 12 residues. V lost 11 bases, J lost 1 base, and 11 bases lay in between. In DNA, the CDR3 is TGTGCCGTTTCAGGGCCGAACACTGAAGCTTTCTTT. This codes for CAVSGPNTEAFF.

This chain connects TRBV19 to TRBJ2-5; 10 bases map to TRBD1. V lost 5 bases, J lost 0 bases, and 3 bases stayed unmatched. The CDR3 extends over 15 amino acids. Per germline, CDR1 LNHDA and CDR2 SQIVND (reference sequence). The CDR3 sequence is CASSRDRGNQETQYF. The CDR3 bases are TGTGCCAGTAGTCGGGACAGGGGAAACCAAGAGACCCAGTACTTC.

The CDR3 is CASSLGAGTANYGYTF. For the CDR3, the DNA is TGCGCCAGCAGCTTGGGGGCCGGGACAGCTAACTATGGCTACACCTTC. V gene TRBV5-1 combines with J gene TRBJ1-2, with 7 bases that match TRBD1. Losses at the gene ends were 0 bases for V and 0 bases for J; bases not matched to a gene: 5. CDR3 length equals 16 residues. The germline gives CDR1 SGHRS, CDR2 YFSETQ. The variable domain in full, with the rest retrieved from reference TRBV5-1 and TRBJ1-2, is KAGVTQTPRYLIKTRGQQVTLSCSPISGHRSVSWYQQTPGQGLQFLFEYFSETQRNKGNFPGRFSGRQFSNSRSEMNVSTLELGDSALYLCASSLGAGTANYGYTFGSGTRLTVV.

The rearrangement uses TRBV20-1 and TRBJ2-1; the match to TRBD2 covers 9 bases. This CDR3 spans 11 amino acids. CDR1 is DFQATT and CDR2 is SNEGSKA in the germline V gene (reference sequence). V was clipped by 4 bases and J by 16 bases; unmatched bases: 8. The DNA of the CDR3 is TGCAGTGCTATTTTAAGCGGGAGGTATTTCTTC. It is translated as CSAILSGRYFF.

The gene calls are TRBV6-2 or TRBV6-3 and TRBJ1-1; 8 bases agree with TRBD1. Trimming at V came to 2 bases and at J to 1 base, leaving 9 bases not matched to a gene. The CDR3 extends over 17 amino acids. Germline loops: CDR1 MNHEY, CDR2 SVGEGT. The CDR3 nucleotides read TGTGCCAGCAGTTACCAGGGGGCGCGAGGGAGGAACACTGAAGCTTTCTTT. It translates to CASSYQGARGRNTEAFF.

This chain links TRBV28 with TRBJ1-5; 8 bases line up with TRBD1. Germline V gene data show CDR1 as MDHEN and CDR2 as SYDVKM. Trimming removed 4 bases from V and 4 bases from J; junction bases left unmatched: 9. This CDR3 contains 16 residues. CDR3 DNA: TGTGCCAGCAGTTCCCTCGGACAGGGTCGGAATCAGCCCCAGCATTTT. Translated: CASSSLGQGRNQPQHF.

The chain carries TRBV3-1 (or the pseudogene TRBV3-2) and TRBJ2-3; TRBD2 matches 10 bases. The germline CDR1 and CDR2 sequences are LGHDT and YNNKEL (reference sequence). The CDR3 extends over 16 amino acids. The V gene end was trimmed by 1 base and the J gene end by 1 base; junction bases not matched to a gene: 2. The DNA of the CDR3 is TGTGCCAGCAGCCAAGGGCTAGCGGGGGGCACAGATACGCAGTATTTT. Translated: CASSQGLAGGTDTQYF.

The chain couples TRBV28 to TRBJ1-2; D possibly corresponds to TRBD1 (5 bases). Germline values: CDR1 MDHEN, CDR2 SYDVKM. Trimming left V 5 bases short and J 1 base short, with 5 bases between. CDR3 length: 12 amino acids. CDR3 loop: CASSDSNYGYTF. DNA of the CDR3: TGTGCCAGCAGTGACAGTAACTATGGCTACACCTTC.

The chain recombines TRBV5-1 with TRBJ2-4; 9 nucleotides agree with TRBD1. Losses at the gene ends were 0 bases for V and 8 bases for J; bases not matched to a gene: 9. CDR3 length: 16 amino acids. Germline assignment: CDR1 SGHRS and CDR2 YFSETQ. CDR3 nucleotides: TGCGCCAGCAGCTTGGTTCCCGGGACAGGGTTCGACATTCAGTACTTC. Translating gives CASSLVPGTGFDIQYF.

V is TRBV6-5 and J is TRBJ2-7, with D perhaps TRBD1 (6 bases). Trimming removed 6 bases from V and 0 bases from J, with 15 bases in between. CDR1 is MNHEY, CDR2 SVGAGI, per germline. This CDR3 has 15 residues. The CDR3 region has the DNA TGTGCCAGCAGAGGGGGAGCCGTCAGCTCCTACGAGCAGTACTTC. Translation: CASRGGAVSSYEQYF.

This chain uses TRBV10-3 with TRBJ2-2; maybe TRBD2 (6 bases). This CDR3 has 15 amino acids. V lost 3 bases, J lost 4 bases, and 12 bases lay in between. CDR1 ENHRY and CDR2 SYGVKD come from the germline V gene. CDR3 region: CAISDSAGRTGELFF. DNA for the CDR3: TGTGCCATCAGTGATTCGGCGGGGCGCACCGGGGAGCTGTTTTTT.

V is TRBV30 and J is TRBJ1-4, with a tentative D call TRBD1 (6 bases). The V gene's germline CDR1 is GTSNPN and CDR2 SVGIG (reference sequence). The CDR3 totals 14 residues. The V gene lost 3 bases and the J gene lost 6 bases, with 14 bases spanning the gap. CDR3 in DNA: TGTGCCTGGAGCCGACAGGCGCCTTATGAAAAACTGTTTTTT. Translation gives CAWSRQAPYEKLFF.

This sequence joins TRBV7-8 and TRBJ1-1; D is perhaps TRBD1 (5 bases). Germline assignment: CDR1 SGHVS and CDR2 FQNEAQ. Trimming removed 1 base at V and 3 bases at J, with 9 bases between. The CDR3 is made up of 14 amino acids. CDR3 protein: CASSLEAGHTEAFF. The CDR3 coding sequence is TGTGCCAGCAGCTTAGAAGCAGGGCACACTGAAGCTTTCTTT.

This rearrangement joins TRBV2 to TRBJ2-3, with D maybe TRBD2 (5 bases). The CDR3 is 14 amino acids. Germline CDR1 SNHLY, CDR2 FYNNEI. V was clipped by 5 bases and J by 0 bases, with 9 bases between them. The CDR3 nucleotides are TGTGCCAGCAGTCTCCAGCGGAGCACAGATACGCAGTATTTT. Its protein product is CASSLQRSTDTQYF. Full variable domain (outside the CDR3, taken from reference TRBV2 and TRBJ2-3): EPEVTQTPSHQVTQMGQEVILRCVPISNHLYFYWYRQILGQKVEFLVSFYNNEISEKSEIFDDQFSVERPDGSNFTLKIRSTKLEDSAMYFCASSLQRSTDTQYFGPGTRLTVL.

The chain joins TRBV4-3 to TRBJ2-3; D possibly corresponds to TRBD2 (6 bases). This CDR3 spans 17 amino acids. The ends were cut back, 0 bases at V and 3 bases at J, with 16 bases in the middle. CDR1 and CDR2 from the germline V gene are LGHNA and YSLEER. The CDR3 DNA is TGCGCCAGCAGCCAAGATATAACTAGCTTTAGTACAGATACGCAGTATTTT. This encodes CASSQDITSFSTDTQYF.

The chain recombines TRBV18 with TRBJ1-4; D not certain. CDR3 length: 13 amino acids. Germline CDR1 and CDR2: KGHSH and LQKENI. V shed 4 bases and J shed 7 bases, with 10 bases lying between them. CDR3 loop: CASSRGSLEKLFF. The CDR3 bases are TGTGCCAGCTCACGTGGGAGCCTTGAAAAACTGTTTTTT.

This sequence joins TRBV3-1 (or the pseudogene TRBV3-2) and TRBJ2-1; 11 bases line up with TRBD2. CDR1 is LGHDT, CDR2 YNNKEL, per germline (reference sequence). V lost 3 bases to trimming and J lost 6 bases; unmatched junction nucleotides: 4. The CDR3 covers 15 residues. CDR3 nucleotide sequence: TGTGCCAGCAGCCAGGTGACTAGCGGGGCCAATGAGCAGTTCTTC. It codes for CASSQVTSGANEQFF.

This clone was recorded once. This chain links TRBV11-3 with TRBJ2-1; 10 bases match TRBD2. CDR3 length: 15 amino acids. Per the germline V gene, CDR1 is SGHNT and CDR2 is YENEEA. V was pared by 4 bases and J by 6 bases, with 6 bases of the junction left unmatched. The chain's CDR3 is CASSSRRTSGNEQFF. CDR3 sequence (DNA): TGTGCCAGCAGCTCCCGAAGGACTAGCGGCAATGAGCAGTTCTTC.

The V call is TRBV6-5, the J call TRBJ2-3; no clear D gene. V was cut by 6 bases and J by 0 bases, with 4 bases left in between. CDR3 size: 12 residues. Per the germline V gene, CDR1 is MNHEY and CDR2 is SVGAGI. CDR3 loop: CASRTSTDTQYF. CDR3 in DNA: TGTGCCAGCAGAACTAGCACAGATACGCAGTATTTT.

V gene TRBV6-2 or TRBV6-3 combines with J gene TRBJ2-7; 7 bases agree with TRBD2. J gave up 4 bases and V 4 bases, and 1 base lay outside the gene matches. The germline V gene encodes CDR1 MNHEY and CDR2 SVGEGT. The CDR3 contains 12 residues. CDR3 loop: CASSSSGYEQYV. DNA of the CDR3: TGTGCCAGCAGTTCTAGCGGATACGAGCAGTACGTC.

The V gene is TRBV30, the J gene TRBJ2-3; the D gene is possibly TRBD2 (6 bases). Per germline, CDR1 GTSNPN and CDR2 SVGIG (reference sequence). This CDR3 is built from 11 residues. Trimming took off 4 bases at V and 7 bases at J, with 9 bases between the two ends. The chain's CDR3 is CAWTGVNTQYF. DNA of the CDR3: TGTGCCTGGACGGGGGTTAATACGCAGTATTTT.

This chain links TRBV11-3 with TRBJ2-1, with 7 nucleotides matching TRBD1. The V gene's germline CDR1 is SGHNT and CDR2 YENEEA. V trimming: 0 bases; J trimming: 4 bases; junction bases outside the gene matches: 3. The CDR3 covers 15 residues. This CDR3 reads CASSLETGTYNEQFF. CDR3 DNA sequence: TGTGCCAGCAGCTTAGAGACAGGGACATACAATGAGCAGTTCTTC.

This rearrangement joins TRBV30 to TRBJ1-1; 8 bases are a match to TRBD1. The CDR3 is 14 residues long. V shed 0 bases and J 1 base; nucleotides not matched to a gene: 1. The germline CDR1 and CDR2 sequences are GTSNPN and SVGIG (reference sequence). CDR3 nucleotide sequence: TGTGCCTGGAGTGTACAGGGGGAGAACACTGAAGCTTTCTTT. It is translated as CAWSVQGENTEAFF.

The chain combines TRBV7-2 with TRBJ2-5, with 7 bases aligning to TRBD1. Germline V gives CDR1 SGHTA, CDR2 FQGNSA. V was pared by 0 bases and J by 4 bases, with 2 bases of the junction left unmatched. The CDR3 covers 14 residues. CDR3 residues: CASSLAGGVETQYF. The CDR3 DNA is TGTGCCAGCAGCTTAGCAGGGGGCGTAGAGACCCAGTACTTC.

The chain employs TRBV27 and TRBJ2-1; TRBD2 matches 9 bases. V lost 5 bases and J lost 5; bases outside the gene matches: 4. Per germline, CDR1 MNHEY and CDR2 SMNVEV (reference sequence). This CDR3 is 14 amino acids long. In DNA, the CDR3 is TGTGCCAGCAGTACCCGACTAGCGGACAATGAGCAGTTCTTC. Protein sequence: CASSTRLADNEQFF.

The rearrangement joins TRBV19 to TRBJ2-7; TRBD1 matches 11 bases. This CDR3 comprises 14 residues. CDR1 is LNHDA and CDR2 is SQIVND in the germline V gene (reference sequence). After removal of 5 bases from V and 4 bases from J, the junction contained 4 bases not matched to a gene. This CDR3 reads CASSSGQGGYEQYF. CDR3 in DNA: TGTGCCAGTAGTTCGGGACAGGGGGGTTACGAGCAGTACTTC.

The chain combines TRBV5-5 with TRBJ1-6; a weak D match, TRBD1 (6 bases). There are 13 residues in the CDR3. Germline V gene data show CDR1 as SGHKS and CDR2 as YYEKEE (reference sequence). V lost 3 bases and J 13 bases, leaving 14 bases between the germline ends. The CDR3, as DNA: TGTGCCAGCAGCTACGGGACGGACAGCCCCCTCCACTTT. It translates to CASSYGTDSPLHF. Complete variable domain (other parts from reference TRBV5-5 and TRBJ1-6): DAGVTQSPTHLIKTRGQQVTLRCSPISGHKSVSWYQQVLGQGPQFIFQYYEKEERGRGNFPDRFSARQFPNYSSELNVNALLLGDSALYLCASSYGTDSPLHFGNGTRLTVT.

This chain links TRBV6-2 or TRBV6-3 with TRBJ1-2; D is possibly TRBD1 (5 bases). Germline V lookup: CDR1 MNHEY, CDR2 SVGEGT. Trimming removed 2 bases at V and 5 bases at J, with 15 bases between. The CDR3 runs to 15 residues. The CDR3 loop reads CASSYSGDSRYGYTF. CDR3 coding DNA: TGTGCCAGCAGTTACAGTGGCGACAGCAGATATGGCTACACCTTC.